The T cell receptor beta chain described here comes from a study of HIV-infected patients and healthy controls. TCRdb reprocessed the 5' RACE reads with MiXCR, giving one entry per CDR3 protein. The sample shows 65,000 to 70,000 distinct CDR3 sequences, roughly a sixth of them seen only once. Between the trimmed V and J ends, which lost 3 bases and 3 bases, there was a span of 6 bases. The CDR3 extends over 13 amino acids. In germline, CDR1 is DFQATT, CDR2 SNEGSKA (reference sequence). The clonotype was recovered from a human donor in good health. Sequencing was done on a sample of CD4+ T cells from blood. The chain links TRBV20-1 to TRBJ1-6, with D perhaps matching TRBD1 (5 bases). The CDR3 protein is CSARTDYNSPLHF. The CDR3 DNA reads TGCAGTGCTAGGACAGACTATAATTCACCCCTCCACTTT.